The 26 T cell receptor beta chains below were found in one sample sequenced in a study of glioma-infiltrating T cells after dendritic cell vaccination. Time point reported: after dendritic cell vaccination, including at tumor progression/relapse. Sequenced by immunoSEQ multiplex PCR; TCRdb stores in-frame clones only, minus some. The table lists about 64,000 clones, about 89% of them singletons, with 11% in the top ten. The starting material was blood, obtained after dendritic cell vaccination. Every receptor here comes from a human donor with glioblastoma.

The rearrangement joins TRBV29-1 to TRBJ2-5, with a tentative D call TRBD1 (5 bases). This CDR3 contains 11 residues. Deletions cut 4 bases from V and 5 bases from J, with 8 bases between. CDR1 and CDR2 from the germline V gene are SQVTM and ANQGSEA. Written as DNA, the CDR3 is TGCAGCGTTGCTAGGGGCGAGACCCAGTACTTC. As protein: CSVARGETQYF.

This chain links TRBV9 with TRBJ1-2, with 8 bases identical to TRBD1. V lost 7 bases to trimming and J lost 7 bases; unmatched junction nucleotides: 9. Germline V CDR1 and CDR2: SGDLS, YYNGEE. The CDR3 contains 13 residues. CDR3 region: CASSQTGGGGYTF. DNA for the CDR3: TGTGCCAGCTCCCAAACAGGGGGAGGTGGCTACACCTTC.

This chain connects TRBV7-8 to TRBJ1-1, with 9 nucleotides matching TRBD1. V was pared by 3 bases and J by 1 base, with 6 bases of the junction left unmatched. The CDR3 is 16 amino acids. CDR1 is SGHVS and CDR2 is FQNEAQ in the germline V gene. Here the CDR3 DNA reads TGTGCCAGCAGCTTTGGGACAGGGCTTTGGAACACTGAAGCTTTCTTT. It codes for CASSFGTGLWNTEAFF.

This chain joins TRBV7-6 and TRBJ2-7; possible D gene TRBD2, 5 bases. V shed 1 base and J shed 7 bases, with 14 bases lying between them. Germline V gene lookup returns CDR1 SGHVS and CDR2 FNYEAQ. The length of the CDR3 is 14 residues. The CDR3 DNA follows: TGTGCCAGCAGCTTAGTATTGTCCGGGGAAGAGCAGTACTTC. It translates to CASSLVLSGEEQYF.

Here the CDR3 reads CASSQTGTEAFF. CDR3 coding DNA: TGTGCCAGCTCCCAGACAGGTACTGAAGCTTTCTTT. The rearrangement uses TRBV18 and TRBJ1-1, with a weak D call TRBD1 (6 bases). CDR1 is KGHSH and CDR2 is LQKENI in the germline V gene. Between the trimmed V and J ends, which lost 6 bases and 5 bases, there was a span of 10 bases. The CDR3 has 12 residues.

This chain joins TRBV9 and TRBJ1-1; D is undetermined. The germline V and J ends were trimmed by 7 bases and 1 base, with 11 bases remaining between them. This CDR3 is 13 amino acids long. From germline, CDR1 is SGDLS and CDR2 YYNGEE. For the CDR3, the DNA is TGTGCCAGCGGGAGGACGCAGAACACTGAAGCTTTCTTT. Translated: CASGRTQNTEAFF.

This chain connects TRBV14 to TRBJ2-7; D gene unclear. V lost 3 bases to trimming and J lost 4 bases, with 16 bases between them. Germline CDR1 is SGHDN and CDR2 is FVKESK. The CDR3 covers 15 residues. The CDR3 reads CASSHSTENPYEQYF. CDR3 DNA sequence: TGTGCCAGCAGCCACTCCACAGAGAACCCATACGAGCAGTACTTC.

The sample holds a few counts of this clone. This sequence joins TRBV27 and TRBJ2-3; D might be TRBD2 (5 bases). The CDR3 has 12 amino acids. V was trimmed by 6 bases and J by 1 base, leaving 5 bases between them. Per germline, CDR1 MNHEY and CDR2 SMNVEV (reference sequence). CDR3 protein: CASRRGTDTQYF. In DNA, the CDR3 is TGTGCCAGCAGGAGGGGCACAGATACGCAGTATTTT.

The V and J genes are TRBV7-2 and TRBJ2-1; D call uncertain. V was shortened by 5 bases and J by 4 bases, with 12 bases between the two germline ends. The germline V gene has CDR1 SGHTA and CDR2 FQGNSA. This CDR3 has 14 residues. The CDR3 loop reads CASSPAEKYNEQFF. In DNA, the CDR3 is TGTGCCAGCAGCCCCGCAGAAAAATACAATGAGCAGTTCTTC.

The CDR3 DNA reads as TGTGCCAGCAGCTTCGGGACTAGCGGGAGATCTGAGCAGTTCTTC. Translation: CASSFGTSGRSEQFF. This chain links TRBV7-2 with TRBJ2-1; 14 bases match TRBD2. After removal of 3 bases from V and 9 bases from J, the junction contained 4 bases not matched to a gene. The germline V gene has CDR1 SGHTA and CDR2 FQGNSA. CDR3 length equals 15 residues.

This clone occurred once. The V gene is TRBV29-1, the J gene TRBJ2-1; tentatively, D is TRBD1 (6 bases). The V end lost 4 bases, the J end lost 5 bases, and 18 bases lay between the germline ends. Germline V gives CDR1 SQVTM, CDR2 ANQGSEA. The CDR3 runs to 15 residues. The CDR3 nucleotides are TGCAGCGTTGGCCCAGGGGCGGGTAAGCACAATGAGCAGTTCTTC. Its translation: CSVGPGAGKHNEQFF.

V is TRBV29-1 and J is TRBJ2-5; D gene ambiguous. The end of the DNA is better explained by TRBJ2-7, so the J call may be wrong. Germline V gives CDR1 SQVTM, CDR2 ANQGSEA. The CDR3 covers 11 residues. The CDR3 loop reads CSVKQRYEQYF. The CDR3 coding sequence is TGCAGCGTTAAACAGAGATACGAGCAGTACTTC.

The J gene is TRBJ2-5, the V gene TRBV12-2; whether TRBD2, the table's D call, matches the DNA was not checked. TRBV12-2 is a pseudogene segment. The CDR3 is 16 amino acids. The chain's CDR3 is CASRFAGPTRLETQYF. As DNA, the CDR3 is TGTGCAAGTCGTTTTGCGGGACCGACCCGGTTGGAGACCCAGTACTTC.

This chain uses TRBV7-8 with TRBJ1-5, with a tentative D call TRBD1 (5 bases). This CDR3 region has 17 residues. With 6 bases removed from V and 3 bases from J, the gap between germline ends came to 21 bases. Germline CDR1 reads SGHVS; CDR2 reads FQNEAQ. The CDR3 spells CASSLPDGGFNNQPQHF. CDR3 bases: TGTGCCAGCAGTTTACCCGACGGGGGATTTAACAATCAGCCCCAGCATTTT. Full variable domain (rest looked up from reference TRBV7-8 and TRBJ1-5): GAGVSQSPRYKVAKRGQDVALRCDPISGHVSLFWYQQALGQGPEFLTYFQNEAQLDKSGLPSDRFFAERPEGSVSTLKIQRTQQEDSAVYLCASSLPDGGFNNQPQHFGDGTRLSIL.

This clone was recorded once. V gene TRBV6-6 combines with J gene TRBJ1-2; 7 bases align to TRBD1. The CDR3 is 15 residues long. J was trimmed by 4 bases and V by 6 bases; bases with no gene match: 11. The germline gives CDR1 MNHNY, CDR2 SVGAGI (reference sequence). The CDR3 region is CASSDPYRGLYGYTF. The CDR3 region has the DNA TGTGCCAGCAGCGACCCCTATAGGGGGCTCTATGGCTACACCTTC.

This clone has just a few counts. The gene calls are TRBV7-2 and TRBJ2-3; 9 bases agree with TRBD2. Germline loops: CDR1 SGHTA, CDR2 FQGNSA. Trimming at V came to 1 base and at J to 3 bases, leaving 2 bases not matched to a gene. The CDR3 loop spans 15 amino acids. The DNA of the CDR3 is TGTGCCAGCAGCTTAGGCGGGAGGGAAACAGATACGCAGTATTTT. Residues: CASSLGGRETDTQYF. The whole variable domain, remainder taken from reference TRBV7-2 and TRBJ2-3, is GAGVSQSPSNKVTEKGKDVELRCDPISGHTALYWYRQSLGQGLEFLIYFQGNSAPDKSGLPSDRFSAERTGGSVSTLTIQRTQQEDSAVYLCASSLGGRETDTQYFGPGTRLTVL.

V gene TRBV7-2 combines with J gene TRBJ1-4, with a possible D match to TRBD1 (6 bases). V was shortened by 3 bases and J by 7 bases, with 15 bases between the two germline ends. Germline CDR1 reads SGHTA; CDR2 reads FQGNSA. The CDR3 consists of 15 residues. This CDR3 is CASSFSRGEVEKLFF. CDR3 bases: TGTGCCAGCAGCTTCTCCAGGGGAGAGGTTGAAAAACTGTTTTTT. Full variable domain (outside the CDR3, taken from reference TRBV7-2 and TRBJ1-4): GAGVSQSPSNKVTEKGKDVELRCDPISGHTALYWYRQSLGQGLEFLIYFQGNSAPDKSGLPSDRFSAERTGGSVSTLTIQRTQQEDSAVYLCASSFSRGEVEKLFFGSGTQLSVL.

V usage is TRBV30 and J usage is TRBJ2-6; 7 bases line up with TRBD1. CDR1 is GTSNPN and CDR2 is SVGIG in the germline V gene (reference sequence). With V trimmed by 5 bases and J by 1 base, 11 bases remained unmatched. CDR3 length: 17 amino acids. For the CDR3, the DNA is TGTGCCTGGTTCTCTGGCAGGGGGTTGTCTGGGGCCAACGTCCTGACTTTC. Translation gives CAWFSGRGLSGANVLTF. The whole variable domain, filled in from reference TRBV30 and TRBJ2-6, reads SQTIHQWPATLVQPVGSPLSLECTVEGTSNPNLYWYRQAAGRGLQLLFYSVGIGQISSEVPQNLSASRPQDRQFILSSKKLLLSDSGFYLCAWFSGRGLSGANVLTFGAGSRLTVL.

The chain uses TRBV5-5 and TRBJ2-3, with TRBD2 identical over 10 bases. Germline V lookup: CDR1 SGHKS, CDR2 YYEKEE (reference sequence). Trimming took 4 bases from V and 2 from J; bases not matched to a gene: 10. The CDR3 sequence is 17 residues long. CDR3 protein: CASSHLGLAVPTDTQYF. The CDR3 DNA reads TGTGCCAGCAGCCACTTAGGACTAGCGGTTCCCACAGATACGCAGTATTTT. The whole variable domain, remainder taken from reference TRBV5-5 and TRBJ2-3, is DAGVTQSPTHLIKTRGQQVTLRCSPISGHKSVSWYQQVLGQGPQFIFQYYEKEERGRGNFPDRFSARQFPNYSSELNVNALLLGDSALYLCASSHLGLAVPTDTQYFGPGTRLTVL.

The chain has TRBV11-3 and TRBJ2-7; D may be TRBD1 (6 bases). Germline V CDR1 and CDR2: SGHNT, YENEEA. Trimming removed 2 bases at V and 2 bases at J, with 13 bases between. The CDR3 covers 15 residues. Written as DNA, the CDR3 is TGTGCCAGCAGCTTAAACCAGGGGATGGCCTACGAGCAGTACTTC. It specifies CASSLNQGMAYEQYF.

The chain joins TRBV30 to TRBJ1-1; D might be TRBD1 (5 bases). CDR3 length: 12 residues. The germline V gene has CDR1 GTSNPN and CDR2 SVGIG (reference sequence). V shed 5 bases and J shed 10 bases, with 17 bases lying between them. The DNA for the CDR3 is TGTGCCTGGGATTTGGGGGGGAATCGAGCTTTCTTT. Translation gives CAWDLGGNRAFF.

The CDR3 DNA is TGTGCCAGCAGCTTAGCTACAGAGCAGTACTTC. It encodes CASSLATEQYF. The rearrangement links TRBV7-2 to TRBJ2-7; unclear D gene. Germline loops: CDR1 SGHTA, CDR2 FQGNSA. Trimming removed 0 bases at V and 7 bases at J, with 4 bases between. This CDR3 is built from 11 residues.

The V call is TRBV11-2, the J call TRBJ1-5; 9 bases match TRBD1. CDR1 and CDR2 from the germline V gene are SGHAT and FQNNGV. The CDR3 consists of 16 residues. Trimming took 1 base from V and 3 from J; bases not matched to a gene: 4. CDR3 in DNA: TGTGCCAGCAGCTTAGGGACAGGGGCGTACAATCAGCCCCAGCATTTT. Encoded protein: CASSLGTGAYNQPQHF. Filled out from reference TRBV11-2 and TRBJ1-5, the complete variable domain reads EAGVAQSPRYKIIEKRQSVAFWCNPISGHATLYWYQQILGQGPKLLIQFQNNGVVDDSQLPKDRFSAERLKGVDSTLKIQPAKLEDSAVYLCASSLGTGAYNQPQHFGDGTRLSIL.

V usage is TRBV2 and J usage is TRBJ2-5; a weak D match, TRBD1 (7 bases). Trimming pared 7 bases from V and 4 bases from J, leaving 22 bases between. In germline, CDR1 is SNHLY, CDR2 FYNNEI. The CDR3 contains 16 residues. In DNA, the CDR3 is TGTGCCAGCACCAGGGGGGCGAGGGGTGGGGGAGAGACCCAGTACTTC. Residues: CASTRGARGGGETQYF.

The rearrangement joins TRBV18 to TRBJ1-1, with 9 bases matching TRBD1. The length of the CDR3 is 13 residues. Germline CDR1 KGHSH, CDR2 LQKENI. V shed 6 bases, J shed 4 bases, and the junction held 3 bases outside the gene matches. DNA for the CDR3: TGTGCCAGCTCTTGGGACAGGGCCACTGAAGCTTTCTTT. Translated, it gives CASSWDRATEAFF.

The chain uses TRBV12-5 and TRBJ2-2; the D is unclear. Germline lookup yields CDR1 LGHNT and CDR2 FRNRAP. This CDR3 comprises 15 residues. Trimming shortened V by 3 bases and J by 1 base, and 9 bases separated the two germline ends. CDR3 in DNA: TGTGCTAGTGGTTTTGACTTGAGGAACACCGGGGAGCTGTTTTTT. Translated, it gives CASGFDLRNTGELFF. Looking up the rest from reference TRBV12-5 and TRBJ2-2 gives the full variable domain: DARVTQTPRHKVTEMGQEVTMRCQPILGHNTVFWYRQTMMQGLELLAYFRNRAPLDDSGMPKDRFSAEMPDATLATLKIQPSEPRDSAVYFCASGFDLRNTGELFFGEGSRLTVL.